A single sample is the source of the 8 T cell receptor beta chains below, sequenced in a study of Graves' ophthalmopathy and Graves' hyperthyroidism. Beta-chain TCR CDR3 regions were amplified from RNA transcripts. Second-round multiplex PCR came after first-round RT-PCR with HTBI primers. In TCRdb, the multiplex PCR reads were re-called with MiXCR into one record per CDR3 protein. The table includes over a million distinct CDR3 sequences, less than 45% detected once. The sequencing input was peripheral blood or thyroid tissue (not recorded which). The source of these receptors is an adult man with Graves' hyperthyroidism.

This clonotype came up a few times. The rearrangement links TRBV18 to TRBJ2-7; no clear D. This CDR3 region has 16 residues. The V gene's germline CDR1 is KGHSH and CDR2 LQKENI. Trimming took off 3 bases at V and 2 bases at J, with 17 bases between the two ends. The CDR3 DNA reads TGTGCCAGCTCACCGCTTATCTCGGCCAACCCCTACGAGCAGTACTTC. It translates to CASSPLISANPYEQYF.

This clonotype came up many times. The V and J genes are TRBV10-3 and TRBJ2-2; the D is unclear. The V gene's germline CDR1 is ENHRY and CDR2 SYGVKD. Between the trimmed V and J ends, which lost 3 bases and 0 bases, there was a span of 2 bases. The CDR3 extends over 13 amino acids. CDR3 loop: CAISDPNTGELFF. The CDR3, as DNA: TGTGCCATCAGTGATCCGAACACCGGGGAGCTGTTTTTT.

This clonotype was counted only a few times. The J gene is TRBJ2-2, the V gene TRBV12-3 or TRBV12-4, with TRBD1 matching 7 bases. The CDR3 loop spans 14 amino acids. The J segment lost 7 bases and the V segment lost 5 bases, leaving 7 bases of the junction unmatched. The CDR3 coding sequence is TGTGCCAGCAGTCGACAGGGATATGGCGGGGAGCTGTTTTTT. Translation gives CASSRQGYGGELFF.

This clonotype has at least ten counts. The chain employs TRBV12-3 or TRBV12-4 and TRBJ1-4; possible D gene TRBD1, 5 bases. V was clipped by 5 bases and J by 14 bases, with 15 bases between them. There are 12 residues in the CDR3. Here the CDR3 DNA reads TGTGCCAGCAGTCCCACACGGGGGTGGCTGTTTTTT. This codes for CASSPTRGWLFF.

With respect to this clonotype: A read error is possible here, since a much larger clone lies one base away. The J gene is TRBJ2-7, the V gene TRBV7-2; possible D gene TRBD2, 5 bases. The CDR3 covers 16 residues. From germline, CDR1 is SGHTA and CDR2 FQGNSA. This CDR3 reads CASSPERRGDSYGQYF. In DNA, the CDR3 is TGTGCCAGCAGCCCGGAGAGACGGGGAGACTCCTACGGGCAGTACTTC.

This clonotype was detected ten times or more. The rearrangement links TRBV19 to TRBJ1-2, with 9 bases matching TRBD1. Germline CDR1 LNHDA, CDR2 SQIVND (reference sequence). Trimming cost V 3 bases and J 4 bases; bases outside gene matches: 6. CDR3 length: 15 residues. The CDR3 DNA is TGTGCCAGTAGTATGACCGGGACAGGGATCTATGGCTACACCTTC. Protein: CASSMTGTGIYGYTF.

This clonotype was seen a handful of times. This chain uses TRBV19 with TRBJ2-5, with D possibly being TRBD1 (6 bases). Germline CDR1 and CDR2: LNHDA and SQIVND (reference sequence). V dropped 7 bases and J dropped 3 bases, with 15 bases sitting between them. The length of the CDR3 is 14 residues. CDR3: CASNSGQKKETQYF. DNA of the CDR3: TGTGCCAGTAACTCCGGACAGAAAAAAGAGACCCAGTACTTC.

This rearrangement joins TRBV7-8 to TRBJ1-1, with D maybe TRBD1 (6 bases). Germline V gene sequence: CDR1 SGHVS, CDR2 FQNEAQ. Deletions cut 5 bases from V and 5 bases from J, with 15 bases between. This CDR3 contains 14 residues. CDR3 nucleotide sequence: TGTGCCAGCAGCCCAGGGGCGCAGGGGACTGAAGCTTTCTTT. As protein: CASSPGAQGTEAFF. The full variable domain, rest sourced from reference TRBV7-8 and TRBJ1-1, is GAGVSQSPRYKVAKRGQDVALRCDPISGHVSLFWYQQALGQGPEFLTYFQNEAQLDKSGLPSDRFFAERPEGSVSTLKIQRTQQEDSAVYLCASSPGAQGTEAFFGQGTRLTVV.